This passage covers 16 T cell receptor beta chains from one sample sequenced in a study of lung T cells in sarcoidosis with Löfgren's syndrome. TCRdb recomputed calls from the reads with MiXCR, one row per CDR3 protein. Of more than 50,000 distinct CDR3 sequences listed, 21% are singletons. The sample taken for sequencing was CD4+ T cells from PBMCs. These receptors were taken from a human donor with sarcoidosis (Löfgren's syndrome or another form), or a control subject (not recorded which).

Worth noting for this clonotype: A much larger clone sits a single nucleotide away, making a read error possible. This rearrangement joins TRBV7-9 to TRBJ2-3, with D unclear. The length of the CDR3 is 15 residues. Germline V gene lookup returns CDR1 SEHNR and CDR2 FQNEAQ (reference sequence). The ends were cut back, 5 bases at V and 0 bases at J, with 12 bases in the middle. The CDR3: CASSHQKTSTDTQYF. CDR3 nucleotide sequence: TGTGCCAGCAGCCACCAGAAAACTAGCACAGATACGCAGTATTTT.

There are a few counts of this clonotype. V is TRBV7-8 and J is TRBJ2-1, with TRBD2 matching 13 bases. V dropped 5 bases and J dropped 8; count of bases not matched to a gene: 6. Germline CDR1 SGHVS, CDR2 FQNEAQ. The length of the CDR3 is 15 residues. The CDR3 bases are TGTGCCAGCAGCCCCCCCGGACTAGCGGGAGATGAGCAGTTCTTC. Its protein product is CASSPPGLAGDEQFF. Supplemented by reference TRBV7-8 and TRBJ2-1, the full variable domain reads GAGVSQSPRYKVAKRGQDVALRCDPISGHVSLFWYQQALGQGPEFLTYFQNEAQLDKSGLPSDRFFAERPEGSVSTLKIQRTQQEDSAVYLCASSPPGLAGDEQFFGPGTRLTVL.

About this clonotype: A much larger clone differs from this one at a single base, so this may be a read error. This rearrangement joins TRBV7-9 to TRBJ2-1; either TRBD1 or TRBD2 may fit D (6 bases each). V was clipped by 6 bases and J by 9 bases, with 27 bases between them. This CDR3 spans 17 amino acids. Germline V gene data show CDR1 as SEHNR and CDR2 as FQNEAQ (reference sequence). CDR3 protein: CASSFRSPGALRSEQFF. The CDR3 DNA reads TGTGCCAGCAGTTTTAGGTCCCCGGGGGCGTTGAGGAGTGAGCAGTTCTTC.

Ten or more counts support this clonotype. The V gene is TRBV6-1, the J gene TRBJ2-5; TRBD2 might be the D (6 bases). V lost 5 bases to trimming and J lost 7 bases, with 17 bases between them. Germline CDR1 reads MNHNS; CDR2 reads SASEGT. This CDR3 comprises 14 residues. The CDR3 is CASSPPGDWWTQYF. CDR3 coding DNA: TGTGCCAGCAGTCCTCCGGGGGATTGGTGGACCCAGTACTTC.

This clonotype was seen a few times. V and J are TRBV5-1 and TRBJ1-1; D gene unclear. Germline values: CDR1 SGHRS, CDR2 YFSETQ. This CDR3 has 14 residues. V lost 0 bases to trimming and J lost 3 bases, with 9 bases between them. CDR3 in DNA: TGCGCCAGCAGCTTGGGAACGGCAGACACTGAAGCTTTCTTT. It specifies CASSLGTADTEAFF.

The gene calls are TRBV18 and TRBJ1-2; 8 bases fit TRBD1. Germline CDR1 KGHSH, CDR2 LQKENI. V gave up 8 bases and J gave up 4 bases; unmatched junction bases: 9. The CDR3 consists of 14 residues. The CDR3 reads CASALLDRGYGYTF. CDR3 in DNA: TGTGCCAGCGCACTACTCGACAGGGGCTATGGCTACACCTTC.

The chain uses TRBV2 and TRBJ2-3, with 8 bases identical to TRBD1. The CDR3 is 13 residues long. V gave up 8 bases and J gave up 6 bases; unmatched junction bases: 7. CDR1 SNHLY and CDR2 FYNNEI come from the germline V gene. DNA for the CDR3: TGTGCCAGCCGGACAGGGATCAGGGATACGCAGTATTTT. Residues: CASRTGIRDTQYF.

The rearrangement links TRBV7-9 to TRBJ2-7, with 11 positions matching TRBD2. The V gene's germline CDR1 is SEHNR and CDR2 FQNEAQ (reference sequence). This CDR3 spans 18 amino acids. The V and J ends lost 6 bases and 3 bases, in that order; junction bases with no gene match: 16. The CDR3 is CASSFPNIGLAGLYEQYF. CDR3 nucleotides: TGTGCCAGCAGTTTTCCCAACATAGGACTAGCGGGCCTCTACGAGCAGTACTTC. The full variable domain, rest sourced from reference TRBV7-9 and TRBJ2-7, is DTGVSQNPRHKITKRGQNVTFRCDPISEHNRLYWYRQTLGQGPEFLTYFQNEAQLEKSRLLSDRFSAERPKGSFSTLEIQRTEQGDSAMYLCASSFPNIGLAGLYEQYFGPGTRLTVT.

This clonotype was recorded many times. The DNA for the CDR3 is TGTGCCAGCAGTTACGTACAGACGAACACCGGGGAGCTGTTTTTT. It specifies CASSYVQTNTGELFF. The chain uses TRBV6-6 and TRBJ2-2, with D hard to call. Germline V gives CDR1 MNHNY, CDR2 SVGAGI (reference sequence). This CDR3 has 15 residues. Trimming took 2 bases from V and 0 from J, leaving 7 bases between them.

In this sample, this clonotype turned up many times. J is TRBJ1-1 and V is TRBV6-1; maybe TRBD1 (5 bases). Trimming took 6 bases from V and 2 from J, leaving 10 bases between them. The germline gives CDR1 MNHNS, CDR2 SASEGT. CDR3 length: 13 amino acids. The CDR3 DNA reads TGTGCCAGCAGGAGGGGACCTAACACTGAAGCTTTCTTT. Protein product: CASRRGPNTEAFF.

This clonotype has only one observation. This could be a read error, since a much larger clone is one nucleotide away. The chain joins TRBV10-1 to TRBJ2-1; 15 nucleotides match TRBD2. The V gene's germline CDR1 is WNHNN and CDR2 SYGVQD (reference sequence). This CDR3 has 15 residues. CDR3 coding DNA: TGCGCCAGCAGTACCGGGACTAGCGGGAGGAATGAGCAGATCTTC. Amino acid sequence: CASSTGTSGRNEQIF.

The table lists this clonotype with many counts. The junction differs from germline at one of its ends, possibly a read error. The rearrangement joins TRBV25-1 to TRBJ2-1, with D possibly called TRBD1 or TRBD2 (5 bases each). The germline V gene encodes CDR1 MGHDK and CDR2 SYGVNS. CDR3 length equals 13 residues. CDR3: CASNRDAYNEQFF. The DNA for the CDR3 is TGTGCAAGCAACCGGGACGCCTACAATGAGCAGTTCTTC.

There are many counts of this clonotype. The chain is built from TRBV6-6 and TRBJ2-7; no firm D call. The germline CDR1 and CDR2 sequences are MNHNY and SVGAGI (reference sequence). The CDR3 runs to 15 residues. The V and J ends lost 0 bases and 2 bases respectively, with 11 bases between them. The CDR3 here is CASSYSSIGPYEQYF. CDR3 DNA: TGTGCCAGCAGTTACTCTTCCATAGGGCCCTACGAGCAGTACTTC.

This clonotype was recorded at least ten times. The chain combines TRBV11-2 with TRBJ2-3, with D maybe TRBD1 (7 bases). Trimming cost V 6 bases and J 5 bases, with 18 bases left between them. Germline loops: CDR1 SGHAT, CDR2 FQNNGV. This CDR3 region has 15 residues. The CDR3 DNA follows: TGTGCCAGCAGTACCGGACAGGAGGGAAAAGATACGCAGTATTTT. Encoded protein: CASSTGQEGKDTQYF.

The V and J genes are TRBV5-1 and TRBJ2-1; D remains unclear. Per germline, CDR1 SGHRS and CDR2 YFSETQ. Trimming removed 1 base at V and 3 bases at J, with 11 bases between. The CDR3 consists of 15 residues. CDR3 sequence: CASSLWKADYNEQFF. CDR3 sequence (DNA): TGCGCCAGCAGCTTGTGGAAGGCAGACTACAATGAGCAGTTCTTC.

Concerning this clonotype itself: A much larger clone lies a single base off, so this may be a read error. This chain connects TRBV20-1 to TRBJ2-7; TRBD2 agrees at 12 bases. This CDR3 comprises 11 residues. The V gene's germline CDR1 is DFQATT and CDR2 SNEGSKA (reference sequence). The CDR3 here is CGASGGGEQYF. CDR3 sequence (DNA): TGCGGTGCTAGCGGGGGGGGCGAGCAGTACTTC.